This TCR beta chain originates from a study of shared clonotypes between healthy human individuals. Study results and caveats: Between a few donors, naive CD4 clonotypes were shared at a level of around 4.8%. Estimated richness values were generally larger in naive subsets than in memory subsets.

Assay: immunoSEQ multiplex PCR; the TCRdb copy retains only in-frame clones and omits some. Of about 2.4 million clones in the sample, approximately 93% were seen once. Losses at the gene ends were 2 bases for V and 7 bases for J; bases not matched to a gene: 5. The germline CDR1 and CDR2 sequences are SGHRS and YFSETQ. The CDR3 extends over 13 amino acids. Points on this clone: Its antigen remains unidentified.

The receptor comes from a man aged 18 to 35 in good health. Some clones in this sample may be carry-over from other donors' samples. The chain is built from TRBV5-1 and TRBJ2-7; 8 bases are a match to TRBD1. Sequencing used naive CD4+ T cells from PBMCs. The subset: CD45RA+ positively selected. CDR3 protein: CASSFRGPDEQYF. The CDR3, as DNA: TGCGCCAGCAGCTTCAGGGGGCCAGATGAGCAGTACTTC.